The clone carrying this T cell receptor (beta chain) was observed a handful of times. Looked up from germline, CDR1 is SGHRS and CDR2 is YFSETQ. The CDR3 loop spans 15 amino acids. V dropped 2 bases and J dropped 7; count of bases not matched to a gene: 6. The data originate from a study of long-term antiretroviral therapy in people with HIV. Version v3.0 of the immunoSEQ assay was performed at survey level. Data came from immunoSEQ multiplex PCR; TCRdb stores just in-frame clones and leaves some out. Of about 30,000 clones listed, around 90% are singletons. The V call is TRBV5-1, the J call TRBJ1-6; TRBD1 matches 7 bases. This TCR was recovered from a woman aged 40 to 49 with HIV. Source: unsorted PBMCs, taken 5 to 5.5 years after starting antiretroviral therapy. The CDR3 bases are TGCGCCAGCAGCTTCGGACAGGTCCTAAATTCACCCCTCCACTTT. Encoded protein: CASSFGQVLNSPLHF.